This TCR beta chain stems from a study of blood T cell repertoires in COVID-19. With V trimmed by 3 bases and J by 6 bases, 6 bases remained unmatched. The V gene's germline CDR1 is KGHSH and CDR2 LQKENI. The CDR3 runs to 14 residues. The assay was immunoSEQ multiplex PCR, and TCRdb's table has in-frame clones only and misses some. The data hold 150,000 to 200,000 clones, with 80% to 90% observed a single time. Sequencing used peripheral blood. This TCR came from a man younger than 35 who had recovered from COVID-19. The chain links TRBV18 to TRBJ2-3, with TRBD1 identical over 7 bases. The CDR3 region has the DNA TGTGCCAGCTCACCCTTTACAGGGGAGGATACGCAGTATTTT. Protein: CASSPFTGEDTQYF. Drawing the rest from reference TRBV18 and TRBJ2-3, the complete variable domain is NAGVMQNPRHLVRRRGQEARLRCSPMKGHSHVYWYRQLPEEGLKFMVYLQKENIIDESGMPKERFSAEFPKEGPSILRIQQVVRGDSAAYFCASSPFTGEDTQYFGPGTRLTVL.